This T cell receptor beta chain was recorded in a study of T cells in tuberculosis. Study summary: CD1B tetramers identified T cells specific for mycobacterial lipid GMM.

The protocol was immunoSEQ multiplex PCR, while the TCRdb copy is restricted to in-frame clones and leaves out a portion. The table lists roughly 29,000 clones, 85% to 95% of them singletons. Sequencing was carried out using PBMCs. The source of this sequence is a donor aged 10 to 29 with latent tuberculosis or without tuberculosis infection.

The CDR3 nucleotides are TGTGCCAGCAGCCCGACTAGCCTAGGTGGGGCCAACGTCCTGACTTTC. It is translated as CASSPTSLGGANVLTF. This chain uses TRBV5-4 with TRBJ2-6, with TRBD2 matching over 7 bases. Germline CDR1 and CDR2: SGHNT and YYREEE (reference sequence). The CDR3 contains 16 residues. With 4 bases clipped from V and 3 bases from J, the junction kept 7 bases outside the gene matches.